Described below is a single T cell receptor (beta chain) sequence and its context. The antigen remains undetermined. The data originate from a study of human T cells and chemical hapten exposure. The sample's time point: healthy volunteer bleed at 2 weeks. The authors' total RNA extraction used unfractionated whole blood. Separate cDNA molecules received unique molecular identifiers, which the library attached to them. Study processing details: Per-sample TCR counts ranged from 23,224 to 690,600, median about 100,000. TCRdb reanalysed the RACE reads using MiXCR and keeps one entry per CDR3 protein. These V and J calls rely on TCRdb rather than the paper's analysis. The table shows roughly 130,000 distinct CDR3 sequences, with 9% to 10% occurring only once. Study results and caveats: No alteration of TCRs above 1 in 1000 frequency was seen with DPC sensitization.

The CDR3 runs 15 residues. Germline V gene sequence: CDR1 LGHNA, CDR2 YNFKEQ. V was shortened by 2 bases and J by 0 bases, with 11 bases between the two germline ends. This TCR derives from a male donor in good health. Some clones in this sample may be carry-over from other donors' samples. The genes are TRBV4-2 and TRBJ2-7; the D call may be TRBD1 or TRBD2 (5 bases each). Sequencing used whole blood. In nucleotides, the CDR3 is TGTGCCAGCAGCCAATCTATCGGGACCTCCTACGAGCAGTACTTC. This translates into CASSQSIGTSYEQYF.